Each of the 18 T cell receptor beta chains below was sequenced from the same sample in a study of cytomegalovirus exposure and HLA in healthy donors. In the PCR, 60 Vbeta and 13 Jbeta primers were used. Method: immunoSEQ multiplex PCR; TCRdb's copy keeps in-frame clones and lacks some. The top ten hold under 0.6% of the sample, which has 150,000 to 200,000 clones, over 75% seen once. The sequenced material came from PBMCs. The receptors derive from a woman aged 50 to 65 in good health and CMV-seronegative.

Written as DNA, the CDR3 is TGCGCCAGCAGCTTGGGACTAGCGGGATACAATGAGCAGTTCTTC. It specifies CASSLGLAGYNEQFF. This sequence joins TRBV5-1 and TRBJ2-1; 11 nucleotides align to TRBD2. CDR1 SGHRS and CDR2 YFSETQ come from the germline V gene. The CDR3 sequence is 15 residues long. After removal of 0 bases from V and 4 bases from J, the junction contained 0 bases not matched to a gene.

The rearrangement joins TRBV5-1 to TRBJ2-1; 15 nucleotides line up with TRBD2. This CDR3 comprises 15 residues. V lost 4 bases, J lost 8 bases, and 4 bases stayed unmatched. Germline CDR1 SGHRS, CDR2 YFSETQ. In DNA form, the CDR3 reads TGCGCCAGCAGCCTCCGGACTAGCGGGGGGGATGAGCAGTTCTTC. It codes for CASSLRTSGGDEQFF.

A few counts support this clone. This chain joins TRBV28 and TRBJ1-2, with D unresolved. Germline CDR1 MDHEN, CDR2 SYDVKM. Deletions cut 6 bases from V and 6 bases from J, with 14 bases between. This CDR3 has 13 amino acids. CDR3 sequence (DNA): TGTGCCAGCAGCGACGCCGGAGTCAATGGCTACACCTTC. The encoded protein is CASSDAGVNGYTF.

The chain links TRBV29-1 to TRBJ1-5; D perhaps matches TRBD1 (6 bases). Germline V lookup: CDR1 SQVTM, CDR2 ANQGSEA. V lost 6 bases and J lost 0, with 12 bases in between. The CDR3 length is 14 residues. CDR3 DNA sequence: TGCAGCGTAACACAGGGAAATAGCAATCAGCCCCAGCATTTT. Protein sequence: CSVTQGNSNQPQHF.

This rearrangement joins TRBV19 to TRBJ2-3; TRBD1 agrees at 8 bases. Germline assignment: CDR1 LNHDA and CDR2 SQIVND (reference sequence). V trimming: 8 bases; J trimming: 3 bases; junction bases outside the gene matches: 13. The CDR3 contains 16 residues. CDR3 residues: CASGSGGQGITDTQYF. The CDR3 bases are TGTGCCAGTGGAAGTGGCGGACAGGGTATTACAGATACGCAGTATTTT. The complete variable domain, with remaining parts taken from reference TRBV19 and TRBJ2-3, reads DGGITQSPKYLFRKEGQNVTLSCEQNLNHDAMYWYRQDPGQGLRLIYYSQIVNDFQKGDIAEGYSVSREKKESFPLTVTSAQKNPTAFYLCASGSGGQGITDTQYFGPGTRLTVL.

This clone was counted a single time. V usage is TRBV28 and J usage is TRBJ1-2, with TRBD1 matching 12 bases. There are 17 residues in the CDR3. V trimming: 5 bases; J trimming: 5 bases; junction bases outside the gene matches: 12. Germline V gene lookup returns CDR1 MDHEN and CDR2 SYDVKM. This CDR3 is CASSPGTGGRGGYGYTF. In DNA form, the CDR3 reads TGTGCCAGCAGTCCCGGGACAGGGGGCAGGGGTGGGTATGGCTACACCTTC.

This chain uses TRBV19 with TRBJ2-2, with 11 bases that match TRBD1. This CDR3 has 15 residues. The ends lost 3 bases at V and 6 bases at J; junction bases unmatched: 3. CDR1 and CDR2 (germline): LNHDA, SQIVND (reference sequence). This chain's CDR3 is CASSISGQGAGELFF. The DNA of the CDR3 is TGTGCCAGTAGTATTTCGGGACAGGGGGCCGGGGAGCTGTTTTTT.

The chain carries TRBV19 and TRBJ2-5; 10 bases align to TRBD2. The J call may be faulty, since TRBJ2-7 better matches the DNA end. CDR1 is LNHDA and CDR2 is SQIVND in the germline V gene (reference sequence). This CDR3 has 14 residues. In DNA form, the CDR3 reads TGTGCCAGCGCCTACACTAGCGGGACCTACGAGCAGTACTTC. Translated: CASAYTSGTYEQYF.

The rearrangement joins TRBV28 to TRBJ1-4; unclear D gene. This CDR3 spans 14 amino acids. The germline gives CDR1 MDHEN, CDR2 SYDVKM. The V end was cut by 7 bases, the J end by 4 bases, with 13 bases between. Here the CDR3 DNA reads TGTGCCAGCACTTCACGGCTAGTTAATGAAAAACTGTTTTTT. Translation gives CASTSRLVNEKLFF.

The CDR3 region has the DNA TGCGCCAGCAGCCAGACAGCGAACACTGAAGCTTTCTTT. It encodes CASSQTANTEAFF. The rearrangement joins TRBV5-1 to TRBJ1-1, with D possibly matching TRBD1 (5 bases). CDR3 length: 13 amino acids. V lost 4 bases and J 1 base, leaving 8 bases between the germline ends. Germline CDR1 is SGHRS and CDR2 is YFSETQ.

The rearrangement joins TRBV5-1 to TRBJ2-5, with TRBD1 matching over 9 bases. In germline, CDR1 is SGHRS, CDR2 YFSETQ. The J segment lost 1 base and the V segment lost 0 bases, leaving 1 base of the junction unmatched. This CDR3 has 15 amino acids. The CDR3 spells CASSLATGGQETQYF. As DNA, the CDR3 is TGCGCCAGCAGCTTGGCGACAGGGGGCCAAGAGACCCAGTACTTC.

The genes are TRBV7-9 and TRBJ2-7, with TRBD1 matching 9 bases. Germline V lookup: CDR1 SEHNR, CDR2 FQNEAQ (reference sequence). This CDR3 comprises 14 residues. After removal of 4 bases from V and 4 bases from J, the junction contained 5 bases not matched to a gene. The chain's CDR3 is CASSYRDREYEQYF. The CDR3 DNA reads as TGTGCCAGCAGCTACCGGGACAGGGAGTACGAGCAGTACTTC. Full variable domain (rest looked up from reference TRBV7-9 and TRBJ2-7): DTGVSQNPRHKITKRGQNVTFRCDPISEHNRLYWYRQTLGQGPEFLTYFQNEAQLEKSRLLSDRFSAERPKGSFSTLEIQRTEQGDSAMYLCASSYRDREYEQYFGPGTRLTVT.

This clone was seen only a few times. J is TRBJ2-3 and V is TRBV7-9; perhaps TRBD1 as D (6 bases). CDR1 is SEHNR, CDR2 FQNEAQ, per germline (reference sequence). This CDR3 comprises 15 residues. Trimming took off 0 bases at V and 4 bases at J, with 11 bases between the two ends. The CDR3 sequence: CASSLARGRSDTQYF. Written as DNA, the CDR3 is TGTGCCAGCAGCTTAGCCAGGGGAAGGTCAGATACGCAGTATTTT. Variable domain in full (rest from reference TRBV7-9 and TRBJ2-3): DTGVSQNPRHKITKRGQNVTFRCDPISEHNRLYWYRQTLGQGPEFLTYFQNEAQLEKSRLLSDRFSAERPKGSFSTLEIQRTEQGDSAMYLCASSLARGRSDTQYFGPGTRLTVL.

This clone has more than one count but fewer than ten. CDR3 in DNA: TGCGCCAGCAGCGTACAGGGGGCAGAGACCCAGTACTTC. Protein: CASSVQGAETQYF. The chain combines TRBV5-1 with TRBJ2-5; 9 nucleotides line up with TRBD1. The V and J ends lost 4 bases and 4 bases, in that order; junction bases with no gene match: 2. Looked up from germline, CDR1 is SGHRS and CDR2 is YFSETQ. CDR3 length: 13 amino acids.

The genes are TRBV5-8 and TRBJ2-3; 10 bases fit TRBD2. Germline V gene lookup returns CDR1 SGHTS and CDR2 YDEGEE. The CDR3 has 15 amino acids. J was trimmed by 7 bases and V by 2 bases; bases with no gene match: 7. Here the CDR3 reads CASSFGLAGVNTQYF. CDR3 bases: TGTGCCAGCAGCTTCGGGCTAGCGGGGGTTAATACGCAGTATTTT.

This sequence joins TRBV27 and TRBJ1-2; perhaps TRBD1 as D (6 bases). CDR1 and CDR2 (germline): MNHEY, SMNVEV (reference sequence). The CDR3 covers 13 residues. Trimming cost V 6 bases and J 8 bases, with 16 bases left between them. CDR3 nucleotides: TGTGCCAGCAGCTTACAGGGAACAGGCGGCTACACCTTC. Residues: CASSLQGTGGYTF.

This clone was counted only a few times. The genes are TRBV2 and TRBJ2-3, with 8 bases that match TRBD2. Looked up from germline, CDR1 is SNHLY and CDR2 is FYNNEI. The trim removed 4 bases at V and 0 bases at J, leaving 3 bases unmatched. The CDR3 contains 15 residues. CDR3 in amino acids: CASSASSGSTDTQYF. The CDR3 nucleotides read TGTGCCAGCAGTGCTTCTAGCGGGAGCACAGATACGCAGTATTTT.

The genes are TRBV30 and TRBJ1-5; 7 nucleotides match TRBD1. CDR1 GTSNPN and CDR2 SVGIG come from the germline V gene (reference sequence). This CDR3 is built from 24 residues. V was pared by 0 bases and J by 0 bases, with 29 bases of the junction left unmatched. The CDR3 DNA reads TGTGCCTGGAGTGTCAAGTTGCAGGGGGTAACTATTTATGGTGAGGGATATAGCAATCAGCCCCAGCATTTT. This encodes CAWSVKLQGVTIYGEGYSNQPQHF.